Presented here are 9 T cell receptor beta chains from one specimen sequenced in a study of beta chain features in type 1 diabetes. Study-wide results and limits: TCRB CDR3s were moderately but significantly shorter in Type 1 diabetes patients in all four CD4+ subsets.

The study reverse transcribed the entire isolated RNA, so it sequenced expressed TCRB transcripts. Measured with immunoSEQ multiplex PCR; TCRdb has only the in-frame clones, and not every one. This table holds approximately 50,000 clones, around 45% found once. These receptors lack a known antigen. The sequenced material came from Tregs from blood. These receptors came from a man aged 30 to 39 with type 1 diabetes.

This clone has only one observation. The chain employs TRBV13 and TRBJ2-5; 7 bases align to TRBD1. The germline V gene has CDR1 PRHDT and CDR2 FYEKMQ (reference sequence). J lost 4 bases, V lost 2 bases, and 4 bases had no gene match. The CDR3 runs 14 residues. The CDR3 sequence is CASSLRAGGETQYF. The CDR3 DNA follows: TGTGCCAGCAGCTTAAGGGCAGGGGGAGAGACCCAGTACTTC.

The chain uses TRBV5-4 and TRBJ2-1; 9 nucleotides line up with TRBD1. The germline CDR1 and CDR2 sequences are SGHNT and YYREEE (reference sequence). This CDR3 is 15 amino acids long. V trimming: 5 bases; J trimming: 2 bases; junction bases outside the gene matches: 5. The CDR3 sequence is CASSAGQGPYNEQFF. The CDR3 coding sequence is TGTGCCAGCAGTGCGGGACAGGGACCCTACAATGAGCAGTTCTTC. The variable domain in full, completed from reference TRBV5-4 and TRBJ2-1, reads ETGVTQSPTHLIKTRGQQVTLRCSSQSGHNTVSWYQQALGQGPQFIFQYYREEENGRGNFPPRFSGLQFPNYSSELNVNALELDDSALYLCASSAGQGPYNEQFFGPGTRLTVL.

The chain recombines TRBV6-5 with TRBJ1-1; unclear D gene. The CDR3 extends over 13 amino acids. Deletions cut 6 bases from V and 4 bases from J, with 12 bases between. CDR1 is MNHEY and CDR2 is SVGAGI in the germline V gene. CDR3 loop: CASRTPWATEAFF. CDR3 DNA: TGTGCCAGCAGAACTCCCTGGGCCACTGAAGCTTTCTTT.

This clone appeared a single time. The rearrangement joins TRBV27 to TRBJ2-7; a possible D gene is TRBD1 (6 bases). Trimming pared 2 bases from V and 1 base from J, leaving 12 bases between. The CDR3 runs 15 residues. The germline CDR1 and CDR2 sequences are MNHEY and SMNVEV (reference sequence). CDR3 sequence reads: CASSLQGHPSYEQYF. The CDR3, as DNA: TGTGCCAGCAGTTTACAGGGGCACCCTTCCTACGAGCAGTACTTC.

This chain's CDR3 is CASSTAGTGAYEQYF. The CDR3 DNA reads TGTGCCAGCAGTACTGCCGGGACAGGAGCCTACGAGCAGTACTTC. J is TRBJ2-7 and V is TRBV27, with TRBD1 matching over 8 bases. CDR3 length equals 15 residues. V lost 5 bases and J lost 2; bases outside the gene matches: 8. Germline loops: CDR1 MNHEY, CDR2 SMNVEV (reference sequence).

In this sample, this clone turned up a few times. This rearrangement joins TRBV7-2 to TRBJ2-7, with 12 bases aligning to TRBD1. With 5 bases clipped from V and 7 bases from J, the junction kept 9 bases outside the gene matches. The CDR3 is 15 residues long. Germline lookup yields CDR1 SGHTA and CDR2 FQGNSA. The CDR3: CASSRDRGLAGEQYF. DNA of the CDR3: TGTGCCAGCAGCCGGGACAGGGGGCTTGCGGGTGAGCAGTACTTC.

The chain has TRBV7-8 and TRBJ1-5; a weak D match, TRBD1 (6 bases). V was clipped by 5 bases and J by 3 bases, with 17 bases between them. Germline assignment: CDR1 SGHVS and CDR2 FQNEAQ. The CDR3 extends over 16 amino acids. The chain's CDR3 is CASSPARAGDNQPQHF. In DNA, the CDR3 is TGTGCCAGCAGCCCTGCGCGGGCAGGGGACAATCAGCCCCAGCATTTT.

The chain links TRBV21-1 to TRBJ1-5. TRBV21-1 constitutes a pseudogene. This CDR3 contains 15 residues. The CDR3: CASSKEQRRGQPQHF. Written as DNA, the CDR3 is TGTGCCAGCAGCAAAGAGCAGCGGAGAGGCCAGCCCCAGCATTTT.

The V gene is TRBV21-1, the J gene TRBJ2-7; the table's D call TRBD2 went unverified against the DNA. TRBV21-1 has pseudogene status. The CDR3 is 15 residues long. The CDR3 protein is CASSRLAGGSYEQYF. CDR3 bases: TGTGCCAGCAGCCGGCTAGCGGGAGGTTCCTACGAGCAGTACTTC.